This TCR beta chain derives from a study of shared clonotypes between healthy human individuals. About the study: CD8 memory received one plate per donor, CD8 naive two, CD4 memory three and CD4 naive three.

Cells designated naive CD8 were CD45RO-negative and were positively selected for CCR7, with terminally differentiated effector memory CD45RA+ cells excluded. Across several immunoSEQ plates, the genomic DNA of each subset was split evenly. Authors' methods: Filtering differed since immunoSEQ provided only junctions, with no quality scores. Only in-frame clones appear in the TCRdb table, and some are missing; sequencing was by immunoSEQ multiplex PCR. The DNA was the basis for D and trimming; V, J and clone size are from that table. Of around 1,900,000 clones detected, 93% appear once; the ten largest clones hold around 1.7%. CDR3 length: 15 residues. Germline V gene lookup returns CDR1 GTSNPN and CDR2 SVGIG (reference sequence). V lost 3 bases, J lost 8 bases, and 13 bases stayed unmatched.

The sequencing input was naive CD8+ T cells from PBMCs. The TCR comes from a man aged 18 to 29 in good health. Some clones in this sample may be carry-over from other donors' samples. The chain combines TRBV30 with TRBJ1-2; 9 bases match TRBD1. CDR3 sequence (DNA): TGTGCCTGGAGCCTTCTTTGGGACAGGGAAGGCGGCTACACCTTC. Protein product: CAWSLLWDREGGYTF.